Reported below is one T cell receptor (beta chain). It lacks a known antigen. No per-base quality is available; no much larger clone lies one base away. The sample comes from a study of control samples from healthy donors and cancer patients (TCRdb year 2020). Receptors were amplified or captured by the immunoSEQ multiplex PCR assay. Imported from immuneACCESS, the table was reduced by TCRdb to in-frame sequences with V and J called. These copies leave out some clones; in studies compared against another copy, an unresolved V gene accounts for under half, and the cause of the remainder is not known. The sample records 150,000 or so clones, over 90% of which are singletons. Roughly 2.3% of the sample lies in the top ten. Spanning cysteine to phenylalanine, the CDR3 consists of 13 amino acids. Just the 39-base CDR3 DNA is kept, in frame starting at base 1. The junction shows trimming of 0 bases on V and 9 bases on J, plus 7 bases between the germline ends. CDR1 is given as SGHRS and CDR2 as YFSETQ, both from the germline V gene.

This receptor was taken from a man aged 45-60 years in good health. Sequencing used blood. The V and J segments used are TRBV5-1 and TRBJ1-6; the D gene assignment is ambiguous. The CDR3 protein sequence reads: CASSLAGLSPLHF. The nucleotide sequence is TGCGCCAGCAGCTTGGCAGGTCTTTCACCCCTCCACTTT.